This TCR beta chain appears in the sequencing data of a study of blood T cells in healthy people across ages. Then a second PCR, running roughly 7 to 11 cycles, was carried out with a sample-barcoded 5' primer and a J-beta primer mix. MiXCR, applied by TCRdb to the 5' RACE reads, yields one record per CDR3 protein. The table records about 730,000 distinct CDR3 sequences, roughly 43% of them present only once. The CDR3 has 14 amino acids. After removal of 7 bases from V and 0 bases from J, the junction contained 5 bases not matched to a gene. Sample: blood. The V call is TRBV12-3 or TRBV12-4, the J call TRBJ1-1, with TRBD1 matching 7 bases. The TCR sequence derives from a woman aged 60-75 years in good health. The CDR3 sequence is CASNPTGMNTEAFF. The CDR3 DNA reads TGTGCCAGCAACCCGACAGGGATGAACACTGAAGCTTTCTTT.